The text below deals with one T cell receptor beta chain. Its cognate antigen is unknown. This sample is part of a study of OX40 agonist ivuxolimab in advanced cancers. Using immunoSEQ multiplex PCR, the repertoire was profiled, and TCRdb retains in-frame clones only, with some absent. The data contain 50,000 or so clones, approximately 83% of them singletons. Findings and limits, study-wide: In the 0.1 to 3.0 mg/kg range, CD4+ and CD8+ blood T cells had expanded clonally by week 6.

This TCR was sampled from an adult with an advanced solid tumor such as melanoma, head and neck, liver or kidney cancer. The sequencing here drew on CD4+ or CD8+ T cells sorted from blood, taken in a trial of the OX40 agonist ivuxolimab.

The CDR3 DNA reads TGTGCCAGCAGCTTAGTCAGGGGCAGCTACGAGCAGTACTTC. Translation: CASSLVRGSYEQYF. V and J are TRBV7-9 and TRBJ2-7, with a tentative D call TRBD1 (6 bases). The CDR3 extends over 14 amino acids. Deletions cut 1 base from V and 3 bases from J, with 10 bases between. In germline, CDR1 is SEHNR, CDR2 FQNEAQ (reference sequence).